The 7 T cell receptor beta chains below were found in one sample sequenced in a study of tissue T cells after allogeneic stem cell transplantation. Data came from immunoSEQ multiplex PCR; TCRdb stores just in-frame clones and leaves some out. The profile covers about 26,000 clones, with roughly nine tenths appearing a single time and 2% to 2.5% taken by the ten largest. Source: blood, taken before transplantation. Receptor source: a male donor older than 55 who later had graft-versus-host disease after an allogeneic stem cell transplant.

J is TRBJ1-3 and V is TRBV21-1. TRBV21-1 is described as a pseudogene. The CDR3 is made up of 18 amino acids. The CDR3 DNA reads as TGTGCCAGCACCAATGGTCTATATGCGGGTTACTCTGGAAACACCATATATTTT. Protein sequence: CASTNGLYAGYSGNTIYF.

The chain recombines TRBV21-1 with TRBJ2-3; the D call of TRBD2 is as the table states it, not checked on the DNA. TRBV21-1 represents a pseudogene. CDR3 length: 16 residues. CDR3 sequence (DNA): TGTGCCAGCAGCAAACTCGGGGAGGCCTATGGGGATACGCAGTATTTT. It is translated as CASSKLGEAYGDTQYF.

This chain connects TRBV6-5 to TRBJ1-4; the D gene is possibly TRBD1 (5 bases). The CDR3 consists of 14 residues. The germline V and J ends were trimmed by 11 bases and 5 bases, with 18 bases remaining between them. Germline CDR1 MNHEY, CDR2 SVGAGI. This CDR3 reads CAGTTGDLNEKLFF. CDR3 DNA: TGTGCCGGCACAACGGGGGACCTAAATGAAAAACTGTTTTTT.

V is TRBV9 and J is TRBJ1-2, with a weak D call TRBD1 (5 bases). The CDR3 totals 15 residues. The ends were cut back, 2 bases at V and 4 bases at J, with 15 bases in the middle. Germline loops: CDR1 SGDLS, CDR2 YYNGEE. This CDR3 is CASSVAGRMSYGYTF. In DNA form, the CDR3 reads TGTGCCAGCAGCGTTGCAGGGAGGATGAGCTATGGCTACACCTTC. The entire variable domain, with the rest obtained from reference TRBV9 and TRBJ1-2, is as follows: DSGVTQTPKHLITATGQRVTLRCSPRSGDLSVYWYQQSLDQGLQFLIQYYNGEERAKGNILERFSAQQFPDLHSELNLSSLELGDSALYFCASSVAGRMSYGYTFGSGTRLTVV.

This clone was recorded a few times. This rearrangement joins TRBV7-9 to TRBJ1-1; D is perhaps TRBD1 (5 bases). This CDR3 comprises 14 residues. Trimming shortened V by 4 bases and J by 4 bases, and 13 bases separated the two germline ends. In germline, CDR1 is SEHNR, CDR2 FQNEAQ (reference sequence). The CDR3 nucleotides are TGTGCCAGCAGCTCACAGACAGAGGGCACTGAAGCTTTCTTT. Amino acid sequence: CASSSQTEGTEAFF.

This clone was counted a few times. The V gene is TRBV18, the J gene TRBJ1-5; tentative D call: TRBD1 (5 bases). Trimming removed 2 bases from V and 1 base from J, with 6 bases in between. The CDR3 is 14 amino acids. CDR1 KGHSH and CDR2 LQKENI come from the germline V gene. CDR3 DNA: TGTGCCAGCTCACCAAGGGACAGCAATCAGCCCCAGCATTTT. Translated, it gives CASSPRDSNQPQHF.

V and J are TRBV19 and TRBJ1-1; D perhaps matches TRBD1 (6 bases). V gave up 7 bases and J gave up 5 bases, with 17 bases separating them. The CDR3 contains 14 residues. The germline V gene encodes CDR1 LNHDA and CDR2 SQIVND (reference sequence). The CDR3 nucleotides read TGTGCCAGTACCATACCCCTAAGGGGGACTGAAGCTTTCTTT. Amino acids: CASTIPLRGTEAFF.